The present TCR beta chain was sequenced within a study of blood T cells in healthy people across ages. There are a few counts of this clonotype. A sample-barcoded 5' primer and a J-beta primer mix were used in a second PCR of roughly 7 to 11 cycles. Each CDR3 protein is one row after TCRdb ran MiXCR on the 5' RACE reads. The table includes fewer than 1.5 million distinct CDR3 sequences, 42% detected once. This TCR was sampled from a woman under 30 in good health. Sequenced: blood.

The chain's CDR3 is CANILGGTSGVGEQFF. In DNA, the CDR3 is TGTGCCAACATACTGGGCGGGACTAGCGGGGTCGGGGAGCAGTTCTTC. The gene calls are TRBV12-3 or TRBV12-4 and TRBJ2-1; 13 nucleotides line up with TRBD2. The V gene end was trimmed by 10 bases and the J gene end by 10 bases; junction bases not matched to a gene: 16. The CDR3 sequence is 16 residues long.